This passage covers 8 T cell receptor beta chains from one sample sequenced in a study of cytomegalovirus exposure and HLA in healthy donors. The PCR made use of 60 Vbeta and 13 Jbeta primers. The protocol was immunoSEQ multiplex PCR, while the TCRdb copy is restricted to in-frame clones and leaves out a portion. This sample has fewer than 200,000 clones, with almost 80% found just once. The sample comprised PBMCs. The receptor set was obtained from a man in his forties in good health and CMV-seropositive.

The chain uses TRBV4-2 and TRBJ1-5, with D unclear. The germline gives CDR1 LGHNA, CDR2 YNFKEQ. This CDR3 comprises 14 residues. V was pared by 1 base and J by 4 bases, with 8 bases between. The CDR3 spells CASSQVGSNQPQHF. CDR3 nucleotide sequence: TGTGCCAGCAGCCAAGTCGGTTCGAATCAGCCCCAGCATTTT.

This clone was counted a few times. The chain combines TRBV18 with TRBJ2-7, with 9 bases aligning to TRBD1. Trimming removed 4 bases from V and 0 bases from J; junction bases left unmatched: 7. Germline CDR1 and CDR2: KGHSH and LQKENI. The CDR3 covers 16 residues. This CDR3 is CASSQLQGALSYEQYF. The DNA of the CDR3 is TGTGCCAGCTCACAACTACAGGGGGCCCTCTCCTACGAGCAGTACTTC.

The chain has TRBV4-1 and TRBJ2-7; the D gene is possibly TRBD2 (6 bases). Between the trimmed V and J ends, which lost 0 bases and 4 bases, there was a span of 10 bases. The CDR3 is 14 residues long. Germline-derived CDR1 and CDR2 are MGHRA and YSYEKL. CDR3 loop: CASSQDRLGYEQYF. The CDR3 coding sequence is TGCGCCAGCAGCCAAGACAGACTAGGTTACGAGCAGTACTTC.

The chain carries TRBV5-1 and TRBJ2-5; 8 bases agree with TRBD1. The CDR3 loop spans 16 amino acids. After removal of 4 bases from V and 2 bases from J, the junction contained 10 bases not matched to a gene. Looked up from germline, CDR1 is SGHRS and CDR2 is YFSETQ. CDR3 sequence (DNA): TGCGCCAGCAGCAGACAGGGGCTGCCCTCACAAGAGACCCAGTACTTC. Its protein is CASSRQGLPSQETQYF.

The V and J genes are TRBV28 and TRBJ2-7, with 7 bases that match TRBD1. Germline assignment: CDR1 MDHEN and CDR2 SYDVKM. Trimming at V came to 6 bases and at J to 4 bases, leaving 12 bases not matched to a gene. This CDR3 has 15 amino acids. CDR3 residues: CASSPGTVVVYEQYF. In DNA form, the CDR3 reads TGTGCCAGCAGCCCTGGGACAGTAGTTGTGTACGAGCAGTACTTC. The entire variable domain, with the rest obtained from reference TRBV28 and TRBJ2-7, is as follows: DVKVTQSSRYLVKRTGEKVFLECVQDMDHENMFWYRQDPGLGLRLIYFSYDVKMKEKGDIPEGYSVSREKKERFSLILESASTNQTSMYLCASSPGTVVVYEQYFGPGTRLTVT.

The chain uses TRBV6-1 and TRBJ2-1, with unresolved D. Germline CDR1 and CDR2: MNHNS and SASEGT. V lost 6 bases to trimming and J lost 5 bases, with 11 bases between them. The length of the CDR3 is 13 residues. CDR3 DNA sequence: TGTGCCAGCAGCATCCACTATAACAATGAGCAGTTCTTC. It encodes CASSIHYNNEQFF.

This chain uses TRBV19 with TRBJ2-1; the D is unclear. Trimming took off 8 bases at V and 7 bases at J, with 18 bases between the two ends. The germline V gene encodes CDR1 LNHDA and CDR2 SQIVND (reference sequence). CDR3 size: 14 residues. In DNA form, the CDR3 reads TGTGCCAGTGATTTATATTTCGGTTTGAATGAGCAGTTCTTC. It translates to CASDLYFGLNEQFF.

This rearrangement joins TRBV7-8 to TRBJ2-4, with TRBD2 as a possible D gene (6 bases). Germline CDR1 reads SGHVS; CDR2 reads FQNEAQ. This CDR3 comprises 13 residues. V was cut by 3 bases and J by 8 bases, with 11 bases left in between. In DNA form, the CDR3 reads TGTGCCAGCAGCTTTCGCGGGACCGACATTCAGTACTTC. Translated: CASSFRGTDIQYF.